The 18 T cell receptor beta chains presented below share a single source sample, sequenced in a study of Graves' ophthalmopathy and Graves' hyperthyroidism. RNA served as the template for amplifying TCR beta CDR3 regions. After a first-round RT-PCR with HTBI primers, a second-round multiplex PCR was run. Each CDR3 protein is one row after TCRdb ran MiXCR on the multiplex PCR reads. The sample shows 660,000 or so distinct CDR3 sequences, roughly two fifths of them seen only once. Sequencing was performed on peripheral blood. These receptors were obtained from an adult man with Graves' ophthalmopathy.

This clonotype was observed once. The chain is built from TRBV20-1 and TRBJ1-1; possibly TRBD1 for D (6 bases). V was pared by 5 bases and J by 1 base, with 14 bases between. Per the germline V gene, CDR1 is DFQATT and CDR2 is SNEGSKA (reference sequence). The CDR3 runs to 14 residues. CDR3 sequence reads: CSAGTGRPNTEAFF. The DNA for the CDR3 is TGCAGTGCTGGTACAGGGCGGCCGAACACTGAAGCTTTCTTT.

This clonotype was found many times. The V gene is TRBV4-3, the J gene TRBJ2-5; perhaps D is TRBD1 or TRBD2 (5 bases each). V lost 1 base to trimming and J lost 2 bases, with 8 bases between them. The CDR3 runs 14 residues. Germline V gives CDR1 LGHNA, CDR2 YSLEER. The CDR3 region is CASSQAWGQETQYF. The CDR3 DNA reads as TGCGCCAGCAGCCAAGCTTGGGGGCAAGAGACCCAGTACTTC.

This clonotype has a count of ten or more. The rearrangement joins TRBV7-9 to TRBJ2-7; 7 nucleotides agree with TRBD1. Trimming took 0 bases from V and 0 from J; bases not matched to a gene: 5. The CDR3 has 16 residues. Germline V gene sequence: CDR1 SEHNR, CDR2 FQNEAQ (reference sequence). The CDR3 bases are TGTGCCAGCAGCTTAGCAGGGACAGCGACCTCCTACGAGCAGTACTTC. This encodes CASSLAGTATSYEQYF.

On this clonotype: One base away lies a much larger clone, so this may be a sequencing read error. This rearrangement joins TRBV5-5 to TRBJ1-5; D uncertain. Germline V lookup: CDR1 SGHKS, CDR2 YYEKEE (reference sequence). This CDR3 spans 14 amino acids. CDR3: CASSHDYSNQPQHF. The CDR3 DNA follows: TGCGCCAGCAGCCACGATTATAGCAATCAGCCCCAGCATTTT.

The chain recombines TRBV12-3 or TRBV12-4 with TRBJ1-6; no clear D. V lost 6 bases, J lost 14 bases, and 23 bases lay in between. The CDR3 consists of 15 residues. CDR3 DNA: TGTGCCAGCAGCCCCCTTGGGCTGGGGAGGCTAACCCTCCACTTT. Translating gives CASSPLGLGRLTLHF.

This clonotype was recorded a few times. A read error is possible here, since a much larger clone lies one base away. The chain carries TRBV7-9 and TRBJ1-3; D unclear. The germline V gene encodes CDR1 SEHNR and CDR2 FQNEAQ (reference sequence). There are 10 residues in the CDR3. Trimming removed 2 bases at V and 7 bases at J, with 0 bases between. CDR3 protein: CASSLNTIYF. The CDR3 region has the DNA TGTGCCAGCAGCTTAAACACCATATATTTT.

As regards this clonotype: Being one base from a much bigger clone, this may be a read error. In this CDR3 the conserved last residue, phenylalanine or tryptophan, is missing, so a read error is likely. The chain couples TRBV6-6 to TRBJ2-7, with no clear D. Between the trimmed V and J ends, which lost 6 bases and 5 bases, there was a span of 17 bases. The germline CDR1 and CDR2 sequences are MNHNY and SVGAGI (reference sequence). This CDR3 spans 14 amino acids. CDR3 sequence reads: CASRYPQDGHEQYL. The CDR3 DNA reads TGTGCCAGCAGATACCCCCAGGATGGCCACGAGCAGTACCTC.

This clonotype was observed a handful of times. This rearrangement joins TRBV7-6 to TRBJ2-7, with D possibly matching TRBD1 (6 bases). The V gene's germline CDR1 is SGHVS and CDR2 FNYEAQ. The V gene lost 8 bases and the J gene lost 6 bases, with 23 bases spanning the gap. This CDR3 comprises 15 residues. CDR3 in DNA: TGTGCCAGCTCACAACTTGACGCAGGGGCAGGCGAGCAGTACTTC. Translation gives CASSQLDAGAGEQYF.

The V call is TRBV5-1, the J call TRBJ1-1; D is unresolved. This CDR3 is built from 14 residues. CDR1 is SGHRS and CDR2 is YFSETQ in the germline V gene. Between the trimmed V and J ends, which lost 2 bases and 1 base, there was a span of 9 bases. Here the CDR3 reads CASSLGWWNTEAFF. DNA for the CDR3: TGCGCCAGCAGCTTAGGGTGGTGGAACACTGAAGCTTTCTTT.

The chain carries TRBV5-1 and TRBJ2-7; D is unresolved. Germline loops: CDR1 SGHRS, CDR2 YFSETQ. Trimming took off 0 bases at V and 3 bases at J, with 13 bases between the two ends. The CDR3 consists of 15 residues. CDR3 bases: TGCGCCAGCAGCTTGGAGAGGCAGTCTTACTACGAGCAGTACTTC. Translating it yields CASSLERQSYYEQYF. The whole variable domain, filled in from reference TRBV5-1 and TRBJ2-7, reads KAGVTQTPRYLIKTRGQQVTLSCSPISGHRSVSWYQQTPGQGLQFLFEYFSETQRNKGNFPGRFSGRQFSNSRSEMNVSTLELGDSALYLCASSLERQSYYEQYFGPGTRLTVT.

Worth noting for this clonotype: A much bigger clone sits one base away, suggesting this may be a read error. Without the conserved terminal phenylalanine or tryptophan, this CDR3 likely stems from a read error. The gene calls are TRBV7-9 and TRBJ1-1; 7 nucleotides align to TRBD1. Germline loops: CDR1 SEHNR, CDR2 FQNEAQ (reference sequence). The CDR3 loop spans 12 amino acids. V lost 5 bases and J lost 10; bases outside the gene matches: 7. The DNA for the CDR3 is TGTGCCAGCAGCCCGTCGACAGGGATAGCTTTCCTT. Translation: CASSPSTGIAFL.

This clonotype was recorded a few times. V gene TRBV10-3 combines with J gene TRBJ2-1, with TRBD2 matching 13 bases. Unmatched junction bases numbered 7, after V lost 7 bases and J lost 10 bases. The CDR3 totals 14 residues. Germline-derived CDR1 and CDR2 are ENHRY and SYGVKD. CDR3 in amino acids: CAINAGLAGTEQFF. CDR3 nucleotides: TGTGCCATCAATGCGGGACTAGCGGGAACGGAGCAGTTCTTC.

At least ten counts were recorded for this clonotype. V gene TRBV7-9 combines with J gene TRBJ1-2, with TRBD1 matching over 7 bases. Germline V gives CDR1 SEHNR, CDR2 FQNEAQ (reference sequence). V dropped 1 base and J dropped 4; count of bases not matched to a gene: 6. This CDR3 is built from 15 residues. The CDR3 DNA reads TGTGCCAGCAGCTTAGAGACAGGGTTGACCTATGGCTACACCTTC. Translating gives CASSLETGLTYGYTF.

This clonotype was seen at least ten times. The CDR3, as DNA: TGTGCCATCAGCAAACTCATGGTAGGCACATATGGCTACACCTTC. It specifies CAISKLMVGTYGYTF. V and J are TRBV10-3 and TRBJ1-2; D is ambiguous. Germline CDR1 reads ENHRY; CDR2 reads SYGVKD. The V and J ends lost 6 bases and 5 bases respectively, with 19 bases between them. CDR3 length: 15 amino acids.

The rearrangement joins TRBV30 to TRBJ1-1, with a possible D match to TRBD1 (5 bases). Per germline, CDR1 GTSNPN and CDR2 SVGIG (reference sequence). This CDR3 has 12 residues. V was trimmed by 4 bases and J by 6 bases, leaving 12 bases between them. In DNA form, the CDR3 reads TGTGCCTGGACTCGGGGCGTCGCTGAAGCTTTCTTT. It is translated as CAWTRGVAEAFF.

This clonotype was recorded many times. J is TRBJ1-2 and V is TRBV10-2; D is unclear. CDR3 length: 13 residues. Trimming shortened V by 3 bases and J by 1 base, and 6 bases separated the two germline ends. Germline assignment: CDR1 WSHSY and CDR2 SAAADI. Written as DNA, the CDR3 is TGCGCCAGCAGTGATTGGGATAACTATGGCTACACCTTC. Its translation: CASSDWDNYGYTF.

This clonotype was observed at least ten times. Germline is not matched at one junction end, which may reflect a read error. The rearrangement links TRBV5-5 to TRBJ1-1, with D hard to call. The CDR3 covers 13 residues. CDR1 is SGHKS and CDR2 is YYEKEE in the germline V gene (reference sequence). The CDR3 loop reads CASSETGPTEAFF. Written as DNA, the CDR3 is TGCGCCAGCAGTGAGACGGGCCCCACTGAAGCTTTCTTT.

This clonotype was recorded at least ten times. This chain uses TRBV2 with TRBJ1-6; D remains ambiguous. The CDR3 is 16 amino acids. The germline V and J ends were trimmed by 7 bases and 0 bases, with 13 bases remaining between them. Germline V gene data show CDR1 as SNHLY and CDR2 as FYNNEI. The CDR3 loop is CASKGPGSSYNSPLHF. The CDR3 nucleotides are TGTGCCAGCAAGGGCCCAGGTAGCTCCTATAATTCACCCCTCCACTTT. Full variable domain (outside the CDR3, taken from reference TRBV2 and TRBJ1-6): EPEVTQTPSHQVTQMGQEVILRCVPISNHLYFYWYRQILGQKVEFLVSFYNNEISEKSEIFDDQFSVERPDGSNFTLKIRSTKLEDSAMYFCASKGPGSSYNSPLHFGNGTRLTVT.